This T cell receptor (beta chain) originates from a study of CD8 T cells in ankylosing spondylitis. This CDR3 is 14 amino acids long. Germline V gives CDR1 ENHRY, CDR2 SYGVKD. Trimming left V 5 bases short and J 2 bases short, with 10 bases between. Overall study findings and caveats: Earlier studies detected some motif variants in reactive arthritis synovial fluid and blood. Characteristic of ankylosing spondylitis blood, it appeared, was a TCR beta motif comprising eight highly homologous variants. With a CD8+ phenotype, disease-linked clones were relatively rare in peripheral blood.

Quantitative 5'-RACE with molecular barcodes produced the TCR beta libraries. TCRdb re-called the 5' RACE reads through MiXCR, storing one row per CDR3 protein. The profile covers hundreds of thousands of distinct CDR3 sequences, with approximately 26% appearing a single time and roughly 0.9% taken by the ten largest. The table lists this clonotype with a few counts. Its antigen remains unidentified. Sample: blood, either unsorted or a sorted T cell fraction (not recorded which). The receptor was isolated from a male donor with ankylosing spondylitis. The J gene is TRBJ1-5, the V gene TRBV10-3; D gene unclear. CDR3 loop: CAISQSIRNQPQHF. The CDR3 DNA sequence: TGTGCCATCAGTCAATCGATTCGCAATCAGCCCCAGCATTTT.